These 32 T cell receptor beta chains came from one sample sequenced in a study of cytomegalovirus exposure and HLA in healthy donors. Primers included in the PCR were 60 Vbeta and 13 Jbeta primers. Clones were sequenced by immunoSEQ multiplex PCR, and TCRdb holds only the in-frame ones, with some missing. The listing records more than 200,000 clones. The sequencing input was PBMCs. The source of these receptors is a woman aged 25 to 39 in good health and CMV-seropositive.

The V and J genes are TRBV19 and TRBJ1-3, with a weak D call TRBD1 (6 bases). The germline V and J ends were trimmed by 3 bases and 0 bases, with 9 bases remaining between them. The germline gives CDR1 LNHDA, CDR2 SQIVND (reference sequence). The CDR3 contains 15 residues. The CDR3 DNA follows: TGTGCCAGTAGTATTTTGGGGGCCTCTGGAAACACCATATATTTT. As protein: CASSILGASGNTIYF.

This chain uses TRBV5-4 with TRBJ2-1; D is uncertain. The germline V gene encodes CDR1 SGHNT and CDR2 YYREEE (reference sequence). V gave up 4 bases and J gave up 6 bases, with 8 bases separating them. The CDR3 is 12 residues long. CDR3 DNA sequence: TGTGCCAGCAGCCTGCGCTCCAATGAGCAGTTCTTC. This gives the protein CASSLRSNEQFF.

The rearrangement links TRBV9 to TRBJ1-1; D is perhaps TRBD1 (6 bases). The germline V gene has CDR1 SGDLS and CDR2 YYNGEE. V lost 1 base and J lost 4, with 23 bases in between. There are 18 residues in the CDR3. The CDR3 nucleotides read TGTGCCAGCAGCGTAATTAGTTCCCCTCGGGGGGCAGGCACTGAAGCTTTCTTT. Its translation: CASSVISSPRGAGTEAFF. The full variable domain, completed using reference TRBV9 and TRBJ1-1, is DSGVTQTPKHLITATGQRVTLRCSPRSGDLSVYWYQQSLDQGLQFLIQYYNGEERAKGNILERFSAQQFPDLHSELNLSSLELGDSALYFCASSVISSPRGAGTEAFFGQGTRLTVV.

The chain employs TRBV5-1 and TRBJ2-7, with 10 nucleotides matching TRBD1. There are 15 residues in the CDR3. After removal of 4 bases from V and 2 bases from J, the junction contained 6 bases not matched to a gene. Germline V gene sequence: CDR1 SGHRS, CDR2 YFSETQ. CDR3 coding DNA: TGCGCCAGCAGCATCGGACAGGGGGAGACCTACGAGCAGTACTTC. Amino acid sequence: CASSIGQGETYEQYF. The complete variable domain, with remaining parts taken from reference TRBV5-1 and TRBJ2-7, reads KAGVTQTPRYLIKTRGQQVTLSCSPISGHRSVSWYQQTPGQGLQFLFEYFSETQRNKGNFPGRFSGRQFSNSRSEMNVSTLELGDSALYLCASSIGQGETYEQYFGPGTRLTVT.

Remarks on this clone: Other nucleotide sequences from this sample produce the same CDR3. The chain couples TRBV15 to TRBJ1-5, with 9 bases identical to TRBD1. CDR1 LNHNV and CDR2 YYDKDF come from the germline V gene (reference sequence). Trimming removed 5 bases from V and 6 bases from J; junction bases left unmatched: 5. CDR3 length equals 14 residues. The CDR3 DNA is TGTGCCACCAGCCCGGGACAGGGTCGTCAGCCCCAGCATTTT. Translating it yields CATSPGQGRQPQHF.

This chain's CDR3 is CASSLTGSPLSGGNTIYF. In DNA form, the CDR3 reads TGCGCCAGCAGCTTGACAGGGTCCCCCCTGTCAGGAGGAAACACCATATATTTT. J is TRBJ1-3 and V is TRBV5-1, with D possibly TRBD1 on 6 matching bases. The CDR3 has 18 residues. Trimming left V 1 base short and J 4 bases short, with 21 bases between. CDR1 and CDR2 (germline): SGHRS, YFSETQ.

CDR3 sequence (DNA): TGCAGCGTTTTAGCCAGGGACAATGAGCAGTTCTTC. This encodes CSVLARDNEQFF. This sequence joins TRBV29-1 and TRBJ2-1; a weak D match, TRBD1 (5 bases). CDR1 SQVTM and CDR2 ANQGSEA come from the germline V gene. This CDR3 is 12 amino acids long. V lost 5 bases and J lost 5, with 10 bases in between.

This sequence joins TRBV11-2 and TRBJ2-7; D may be TRBD1 (6 bases). The CDR3 loop spans 15 amino acids. The germline V gene has CDR1 SGHAT and CDR2 FQNNGV. V was shortened by 1 base and J by 2 bases, with 12 bases between the two germline ends. This CDR3 is CASSLATGKTYEQYF. The CDR3, as DNA: TGTGCCAGCAGCTTAGCCACAGGGAAAACCTACGAGCAGTACTTC.

The chain has TRBV18 and TRBJ1-2, with TRBD1 identical over 8 bases. The V gene end was trimmed by 2 bases and the J gene end by 4 bases; junction bases not matched to a gene: 9. The CDR3 sequence is 16 residues long. Germline V CDR1 and CDR2: KGHSH, LQKENI. The DNA of the CDR3 is TGTGCCAGCTCACCATCGGGACAGGCTGAGGGCTATGGCTACACCTTC. This gives the protein CASSPSGQAEGYGYTF.

The CDR3 loop reads CASSEVPKQGNEQFF. The CDR3 nucleotides are TGTGCCAGCAGTGAGGTCCCTAAACAGGGGAATGAGCAGTTCTTC. The rearrangement joins TRBV2 to TRBJ2-1; 7 bases match TRBD1. There are 15 residues in the CDR3. Germline trimming cut 3 bases from V and 7 bases from J; bases unmatched to any gene: 9. CDR1 and CDR2 from the germline V gene are SNHLY and FYNNEI.

The chain joins TRBV28 to TRBJ2-1; TRBD2 aligns across 16 bases. The CDR3 loop spans 17 amino acids. V shed 4 bases, J shed 8 bases, and the junction held 8 bases outside the gene matches. The V gene's germline CDR1 is MDHEN and CDR2 SYDVKM. This chain's CDR3 is CASSSAGTSGREDEQFF. The CDR3 nucleotides are TGTGCCAGCAGTTCAGCCGGGACTAGCGGGAGGGAGGATGAGCAGTTCTTC.

V and J are TRBV15 and TRBJ2-3; 11 positions agree with TRBD1. Germline V CDR1 and CDR2: LNHNV, YYDKDF (reference sequence). V was pared by 3 bases and J by 9 bases, with 14 bases of the junction left unmatched. The CDR3 is made up of 17 amino acids. CDR3 bases: TGTGCCACCAGCAGGGGACTAGGACAGGGGGCGCCCCGGACGCAGTATTTT. It translates to CATSRGLGQGAPRTQYF.

V gene TRBV7-9 combines with J gene TRBJ1-4; 7 nucleotides match TRBD1. V shed 7 bases and J 7 bases; nucleotides not matched to a gene: 12. Germline V lookup: CDR1 SEHNR, CDR2 FQNEAQ (reference sequence). The CDR3 is 15 amino acids. The CDR3 sequence: CASTDTGTEGEKLFF. The CDR3 DNA follows: TGTGCCAGCACCGATACCGGGACAGAAGGTGAAAAACTGTTTTTT.

The chain employs TRBV11-2 and TRBJ1-1, with TRBD1 matching 8 bases. The J segment lost 8 bases and the V segment lost 5 bases, leaving 4 bases of the junction unmatched. Looked up from germline, CDR1 is SGHAT and CDR2 is FQNNGV. The CDR3 has 12 residues. Written as DNA, the CDR3 is TGTGCCAGCAGCCGCCGGGACAGGGAAGCTTTCTTT. Translation: CASSRRDREAFF.

The chain is built from TRBV5-1 and TRBJ2-2, with D perhaps TRBD1 (6 bases). The CDR3 loop spans 13 amino acids. Germline V gives CDR1 SGHRS, CDR2 YFSETQ. Trimming took off 4 bases at V and 6 bases at J, with 10 bases between the two ends. CDR3 amino acids: CASSIQGPGELFF. The CDR3 bases are TGCGCCAGCAGCATACAGGGACCCGGGGAGCTGTTTTTT.

The rearrangement joins TRBV19 to TRBJ2-1; weak D call: TRBD2 (5 bases). Trimming cost V 1 base and J 4 bases, with 11 bases left between them. This CDR3 is built from 15 residues. CDR1 is LNHDA and CDR2 is SQIVND in the germline V gene (reference sequence). The CDR3 region is CASSIVRSGYNEQFF. The CDR3 DNA reads TGTGCCAGTAGTATAGTACGAAGCGGATACAATGAGCAGTTCTTC.

The chain carries TRBV5-1 and TRBJ1-5; 7 bases are a match to TRBD1. The ends lost 4 bases at V and 3 bases at J; junction bases unmatched: 7. The CDR3 sequence is 15 residues long. Germline V gene data show CDR1 as SGHRS and CDR2 as YFSETQ. The CDR3 DNA reads TGCGCCAGCAGCCCGGGACAGCTCGACAATCAGCCCCAGCATTTT. Translated, it gives CASSPGQLDNQPQHF.

The chain recombines TRBV13 with TRBJ1-1; a weak D match, TRBD1 (6 bases). The CDR3 length is 15 residues. Deletions cut 5 bases from V and 3 bases from J, with 16 bases between. From germline, CDR1 is PRHDT and CDR2 FYEKMQ (reference sequence). The CDR3 DNA reads TGTGCCAGCAGCGGACGAACAGGGCTCCACACTGAAGCTTTCTTT. Translation: CASSGRTGLHTEAFF.

V is TRBV7-9 and J is TRBJ1-5, with a possible D match to TRBD1 (5 bases). With 1 base removed from V and 6 bases from J, the gap between germline ends came to 16 bases. The CDR3 consists of 16 residues. CDR1 SEHNR and CDR2 FQNEAQ come from the germline V gene (reference sequence). CDR3 protein: CASSLGGVGRAQPQHF. The CDR3 DNA sequence: TGTGCCAGCAGCTTAGGGGGGGTAGGGAGGGCTCAGCCCCAGCATTTT.

The rearrangement joins TRBV4-1 to TRBJ2-1; TRBD2 is a possible D gene (6 bases). The length of the CDR3 is 17 residues. Germline CDR1 and CDR2: MGHRA and YSYEKL. V was cut by 1 base and J by 6 bases, with 19 bases left in between. This CDR3 is CASSQVVVRTTGNEQFF. Here the CDR3 DNA reads TGCGCCAGCAGCCAAGTCGTGGTCCGGACTACCGGCAATGAGCAGTTCTTC.

The chain employs TRBV28 and TRBJ2-5; 10 bases fit TRBD2. With V trimmed by 5 bases and J by 3 bases, 6 bases remained unmatched. The germline V gene has CDR1 MDHEN and CDR2 SYDVKM. CDR3 length: 15 amino acids. This CDR3 is CASSGQLAGKETQYF. The CDR3 DNA follows: TGTGCCAGCAGTGGTCAACTAGCGGGAAAAGAGACCCAGTACTTC.

This chain links TRBV10-1 with TRBJ1-1; TRBD1 is a possible D gene (5 bases). The CDR3 has 14 residues. The ends were cut back, 4 bases at V and 1 base at J, with 10 bases in the middle. CDR1 and CDR2 (germline): WNHNN, SYGVQD (reference sequence). The CDR3 DNA is TGCGCCAGCAGTGTCACGACAGCGAACACTGAAGCTTTCTTT. This translates into CASSVTTANTEAFF.

The genes are TRBV11-1 and TRBJ2-1, with 12 bases aligning to TRBD2. The ends lost 5 bases at V and 3 bases at J; junction bases unmatched: 5. CDR1 and CDR2 (germline): SGHAT, FQDESV (reference sequence). This CDR3 contains 16 residues. This CDR3 is CASSQATSGGYNEQFF. The CDR3, as DNA: TGTGCCAGCAGCCAAGCGACTAGCGGGGGCTACAATGAGCAGTTCTTC.

The chain combines TRBV18 with TRBJ2-1, with 7 bases matching TRBD2. Germline V lookup: CDR1 KGHSH, CDR2 LQKENI. This CDR3 is 18 amino acids long. Germline trimming cut 1 base from V and 6 bases from J; bases unmatched to any gene: 15. The CDR3, as DNA: TGTGCCAGCTCACCACACCCTCCCGGGGAGGGATCCGTCAATGAGCAGTTCTTC. Protein: CASSPHPPGEGSVNEQFF. Supplemented by reference TRBV18 and TRBJ2-1, the full variable domain reads NAGVMQNPRHLVRRRGQEARLRCSPMKGHSHVYWYRQLPEEGLKFMVYLQKENIIDESGMPKERFSAEFPKEGPSILRIQQVVRGDSAAYFCASSPHPPGEGSVNEQFFGPGTRLTVL.

This rearrangement joins TRBV4-1 to TRBJ2-1; D is unclear. Trimming left V 3 bases short and J 1 base short, with 7 bases between. Germline V gene data show CDR1 as MGHRA and CDR2 as YSYEKL. The CDR3 runs 14 residues. The CDR3 bases are TGCGCCAGCAGCCACTCCGTTTCCTACAATGAGCAGTTCTTC. Protein sequence: CASSHSVSYNEQFF.

As to this clone: Other DNA sequences of this sample code for an identical CDR3. The chain links TRBV19 to TRBJ1-5; perhaps TRBD1 as D (5 bases). Trimming cost V 3 bases and J 1 base, with 7 bases left between them. The CDR3 is made up of 14 amino acids. From germline, CDR1 is LNHDA and CDR2 SQIVND (reference sequence). CDR3 nucleotide sequence: TGTGCCAGTAGTATGGGGCAGAGCAATCAGCCCCAGCATTTT. Translating it yields CASSMGQSNQPQHF.

The chain recombines TRBV4-1 with TRBJ1-1; a weak D match, TRBD1 (5 bases). The CDR3 is made up of 12 amino acids. Between the trimmed V and J ends, which lost 4 bases and 7 bases, there was a span of 10 bases. CDR1 MGHRA and CDR2 YSYEKL come from the germline V gene. CDR3 in amino acids: CASSPGQGEAFF. The CDR3 region has the DNA TGCGCCAGCAGCCCCGGGCAGGGTGAAGCTTTCTTT.

The chain links TRBV6-1 to TRBJ2-1, with 10 bases fitting TRBD2. Trimming removed 4 bases from V and 7 bases from J; junction bases left unmatched: 7. Looked up from germline, CDR1 is MNHNS and CDR2 is SASEGT. The length of the CDR3 is 15 residues. As DNA, the CDR3 is TGTGCCAGCAGTGTCCCTAGCGGGGGTTGGAATGAGCAGTTCTTC. Translating gives CASSVPSGGWNEQFF.

This sequence joins TRBV28 and TRBJ1-5, with D perhaps TRBD1 (5 bases). CDR1 is MDHEN and CDR2 is SYDVKM in the germline V gene. The CDR3 has 15 amino acids. V lost 2 bases and J 5 bases, leaving 13 bases between the germline ends. CDR3 in amino acids: CASSLGAQPDQPQHF. The CDR3 DNA sequence: TGTGCCAGCAGTTTAGGGGCACAGCCCGATCAGCCCCAGCATTTT.

In regard to this clone: Distinct nucleotide sequences in the sample also encode this CDR3. The V and J genes are TRBV29-1 and TRBJ1-2, with D tentatively TRBD1 (5 bases). The CDR3 extends over 15 amino acids. V lost 6 bases and J lost 5, with 22 bases in between. Germline V gene data show CDR1 as SQVTM and CDR2 as ANQGSEA. CDR3 DNA sequence: TGCAGCGTCGTCAGGGACGAAGTTGCGGGGTATGGCTACACCTTC. Encoded protein: CSVVRDEVAGYGYTF.

The chain is built from TRBV7-6 and TRBJ2-7; 10 nucleotides align to TRBD1. CDR3 length: 14 residues. Germline assignment: CDR1 SGHVS and CDR2 FNYEAQ. V trimming: 5 bases; J trimming: 6 bases; junction bases outside the gene matches: 7. CDR3 amino acids: CASSQTGQGGEQYF. In nucleotides, the CDR3 is TGTGCCAGCAGCCAAACCGGACAGGGGGGCGAGCAGTACTTC.

This chain joins TRBV5-1 and TRBJ1-4, with TRBD1 matching over 9 bases. CDR1 SGHRS and CDR2 YFSETQ come from the germline V gene. The CDR3 has 15 residues. V lost 4 bases and J lost 8; bases outside the gene matches: 9. Here the CDR3 reads CASSGPQGAGEKLFF. The CDR3 bases are TGCGCCAGCAGCGGACCACAGGGGGCAGGGGAAAAACTGTTTTTT.